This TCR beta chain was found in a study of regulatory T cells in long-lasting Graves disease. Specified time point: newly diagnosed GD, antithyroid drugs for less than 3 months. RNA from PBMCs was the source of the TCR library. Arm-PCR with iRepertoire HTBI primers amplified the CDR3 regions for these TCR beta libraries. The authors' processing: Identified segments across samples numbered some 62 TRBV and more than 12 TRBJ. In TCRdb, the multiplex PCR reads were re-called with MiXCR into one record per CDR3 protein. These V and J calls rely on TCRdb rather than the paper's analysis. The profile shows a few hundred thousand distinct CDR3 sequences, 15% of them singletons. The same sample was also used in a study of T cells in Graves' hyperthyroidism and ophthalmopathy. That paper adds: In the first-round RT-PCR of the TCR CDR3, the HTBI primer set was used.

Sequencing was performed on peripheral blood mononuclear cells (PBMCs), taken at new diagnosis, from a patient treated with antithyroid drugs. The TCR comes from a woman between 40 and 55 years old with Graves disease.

This CDR3 reads CASSWDRKAYGYTF. CDR3 sequence (DNA): TGTGCCAGCAGCTGGGACAGAAAGGCCTATGGCTACACCTTC. The genes are TRBV13 and TRBJ1-2, with 7 positions matching TRBD1. Germline trimming cut 4 bases from V and 4 bases from J; bases unmatched to any gene: 6. The CDR3 totals 14 residues. CDR1 PRHDT and CDR2 FYEKMQ come from the germline V gene (reference sequence). Full variable domain (outside the CDR3, taken from reference TRBV13 and TRBJ1-2): AAGVIQSPRHLIKEKRETATLKCYPIPRHDTVYWYQQGPGQDPQFLISFYEKMQSDKGSIPDRFSAQQFSDYHSELNMSSLELGDSALYFCASSWDRKAYGYTFGSGTRLTVV.